This entry concerns a single T cell receptor beta chain. Trimming took 4 bases from V and 4 from J, leaving 10 bases between them. The CDR3 length is 13 residues. Germline loops: CDR1 SGHDN, CDR2 FVKESK. These data belong to a study of blood T cell repertoires in COVID-19. Per the original methods: Reference gene primer amplification gave nucleated cell count estimates. Here immunoSEQ multiplex PCR was the method, and the copy in TCRdb shows in-frame clones only, minus some. The V and J calls and the clone size are those of that table, but D and trimming were determined from the DNA. There are over 120,000 clones in the sample; over 75% occur only once, and roughly 45% lies in the top ten.

Sequencing input: peripheral blood. The TCR originated in a human donor in a cohort sampled during active COVID-19. The gene calls are TRBV14 and TRBJ1-2; no firm D call. The CDR3 DNA sequence: TGTGCCAGCAGCCCCTCAATCAGCTATGGCTACACCTTC. It yields the protein CASSPSISYGYTF.